These T cell receptor beta chains were read from a single sample in a study of cytomegalovirus exposure and HLA in healthy donors. Clones were sequenced by immunoSEQ multiplex PCR, and TCRdb holds only the in-frame ones, with some missing. The table includes 90,000 or so clones, roughly four fifths detected once. Material for sequencing was PBMCs. These receptors were taken from a man aged 25-40 years in good health and CMV-seropositive. Each CDR3 is given with its conserved first and last residue. D genes are given only for firm matches. Not every row has a clone size; where given, it reads once, few, many or a size class.

TRBJ1-2	TRBV7-2	.	.	CASSHARVGEVNYGYTF	TGTGCCAGCAGCCATGCACGCGTAGGGGAAGTTAACTATGGCTACACCTTC
TRBJ1-4	TRBV6-1	.	TRBD1	CASSGRTGRSEKLFF	TGTGCCAGCAGTGGACGGACAGGGAGAAGTGAAAAACTGTTTTTT
TRBJ2-2	TRBV7-2	.	.	CASSLVALTTGELFF	TGTGCCAGCAGCTTAGTAGCTCTCACCACCGGGGAGCTGTTTTTT
TRBJ1-1	TRBV4-3	.	.	CASSQDNAVRVNTEAFF	TGCGCCAGCAGCCAAGATAACGCGGTCAGGGTGAACACTGAAGCTTTCTTT
TRBJ2-2	TRBV5-4	.	TRBD1	CASTRGDREGAGELFF	TGTGCCAGCACCCGGGGGGACAGGGAGGGTGCCGGGGAGCTGTTTTTT
TRBJ2-7	TRBV29-1	once	.	CSVRTAPKDEQYF	TGCAGCGTTCGGACAGCTCCCAAGGACGAGCAGTACTTC
TRBJ2-3	TRBV4-3	.	.	CASSQAWSASTDTQYF	TGCGCCAGCAGCCAAGCCTGGAGTGCTAGCACAGATACGCAGTATTTT
TRBJ2-7	TRBV10-2	.	TRBD2	CASTRLASDEQYF	TGCGCCAGCACCCGACTAGCCAGCGACGAGCAGTACTTC
TRBJ1-4	TRBV28	once	TRBD1	CASSLQGGNEKLFF	TGTGCCAGCAGTTTACAGGGGGGAAATGAAAAACTGTTTTTT
TRBJ1-1	TRBV11-2	.	TRBD1	CASSVDRVNTEAFF	TGTGCCAGCAGCGTCGACAGGGTTAACACTGAAGCTTTCTTT
TRBJ1-5	TRBV18	.	.	CASSPGGQSQPQHF	TGTGCCAGCTCACCTGGAGGGCAAAGTCAGCCCCAGCATTTT
TRBJ2-1	TRBV6-1	.	TRBD2	CASSPLAGGSNEQFF	TGTGCCAGCAGTCCACTAGCGGGAGGTAGTAATGAGCAGTTCTTC